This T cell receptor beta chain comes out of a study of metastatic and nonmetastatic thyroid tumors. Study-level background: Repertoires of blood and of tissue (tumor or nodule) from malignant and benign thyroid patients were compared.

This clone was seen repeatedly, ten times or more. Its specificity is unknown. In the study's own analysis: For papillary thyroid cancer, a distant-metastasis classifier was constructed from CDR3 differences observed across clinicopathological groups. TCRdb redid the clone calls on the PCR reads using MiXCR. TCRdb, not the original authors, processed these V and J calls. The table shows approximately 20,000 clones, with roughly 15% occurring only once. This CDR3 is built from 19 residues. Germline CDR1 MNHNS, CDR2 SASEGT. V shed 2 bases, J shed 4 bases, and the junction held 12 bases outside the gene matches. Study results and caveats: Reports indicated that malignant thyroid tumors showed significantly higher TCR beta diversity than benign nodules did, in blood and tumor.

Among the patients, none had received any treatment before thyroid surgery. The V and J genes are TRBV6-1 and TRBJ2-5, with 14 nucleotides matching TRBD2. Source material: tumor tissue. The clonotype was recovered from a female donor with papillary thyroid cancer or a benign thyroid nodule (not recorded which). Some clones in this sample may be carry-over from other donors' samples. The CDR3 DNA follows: TGTGCCAGCAGTGAACCGAGACTAGCGGGAGGGTCTGCAGGAGAGACCCAGTACTTC. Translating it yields CASSEPRLAGGSAGETQYF.